This entry lists 20 T cell receptor beta chains sequenced from one sample in a study of blood T cell repertoires in COVID-19. Data came from immunoSEQ multiplex PCR; TCRdb stores just in-frame clones and leaves some out. Of 250,000 to 350,000 clones listed, about nine tenths are singletons. Specimen: peripheral blood. The receptors were gathered from a woman aged 35 to 49 who had recovered from COVID-19.

This chain uses TRBV12-3 or TRBV12-4 with TRBJ2-5; D is perhaps TRBD2 (6 bases). V lost 7 bases and J 5 bases, leaving 14 bases between the germline ends. The CDR3 spans 13 residues. DNA for the CDR3: TGTGCCAGCAACGCCGGGAGTGGGGAGACCCAGTACTTC. Amino acids: CASNAGSGETQYF.

This clone was observed a handful of times. The rearrangement uses TRBV20-1 and TRBJ2-1; D not certain. V was pared by 3 bases and J by 0 bases, with 12 bases between. The CDR3 totals 15 residues. Germline V lookup: CDR1 DFQATT, CDR2 SNEGSKA (reference sequence). The CDR3 DNA reads as TGCAGTGCTAGTTCTCCAGCGAGCTCCTACAATGAGCAGTTCTTC. It encodes CSASSPASSYNEQFF.

The gene calls are TRBV6-5 and TRBJ2-1; tentatively, D is TRBD2 (6 bases). The CDR3 has 14 residues. Trimming took off 6 bases at V and 7 bases at J, with 16 bases between the two ends. CDR1 and CDR2 (germline): MNHEY, SVGAGI. In DNA, the CDR3 is TGTGCCAGCAGATGGTGGTCGGAGGGGAATGAGCAGTTCTTC. Translation gives CASRWWSEGNEQFF.

The chain links TRBV6-1 to TRBJ2-4; TRBD1 might be the D (6 bases). V was pared by 2 bases and J by 7 bases, with 21 bases between. Germline V gene lookup returns CDR1 MNHNS and CDR2 SASEGT. The CDR3 is 17 amino acids. CDR3 coding DNA: TGTGCCAGCAGTGAAATGTTTATGAGGAGACAGGCTAACATTCAGTACTTC. Translated, it gives CASSEMFMRRQANIQYF.

The rearrangement uses TRBV7-8 and TRBJ2-7; 10 bases agree with TRBD2. Germline CDR1 reads SGHVS; CDR2 reads FQNEAQ. This CDR3 spans 18 amino acids. With 1 base clipped from V and 1 base from J, the junction kept 10 bases outside the gene matches. Written as DNA, the CDR3 is TGTGCCAGCAGCTTAGGTTCCGGTAGCGGGAGGTTTTCCTACGAGCAGTACTTC. Its protein is CASSLGSGSGRFSYEQYF.

The chain employs TRBV3-1 (or the pseudogene TRBV3-2) and TRBJ1-3; 7 nucleotides agree with TRBD1. Germline assignment: CDR1 LGHDT and CDR2 YNNKEL (reference sequence). V trimming: 5 bases; J trimming: 1 base; junction bases outside the gene matches: 5. The length of the CDR3 is 15 residues. This chain's CDR3 is CASSDWTGSGNTIYF. CDR3 nucleotides: TGTGCCAGCAGCGACTGGACAGGTTCTGGAAACACCATATATTTT.

This sequence joins TRBV28 and TRBJ2-2; perhaps TRBD1 as D (6 bases). Per germline, CDR1 MDHEN and CDR2 SYDVKM. Trimming left V 3 bases short and J 7 bases short, with 12 bases between. The CDR3 sequence is 14 residues long. The CDR3 coding sequence is TGTGCCAGCAGTTTCCCCCAGGGGATCGGGGAGCTGTTTTTT. Residues: CASSFPQGIGELFF.

The chain carries TRBV4-2 and TRBJ1-6; possibly TRBD1 for D (5 bases). CDR3 length: 15 residues. Trimming removed 1 base from V and 5 bases from J, with 9 bases in between. Germline CDR1 and CDR2: LGHNA and YNFKEQ. Written as DNA, the CDR3 is TGTGCCAGCAGCCAAGTGACAGACAATAATTCACCCCTCCACTTT. Amino acid sequence: CASSQVTDNNSPLHF.

V usage is TRBV7-6 and J usage is TRBJ2-6, with no clear D. V lost 1 base, J lost 2 bases, and 9 bases lay in between. This CDR3 region has 16 residues. Germline CDR1 reads SGHVS; CDR2 reads FNYEAQ. CDR3 nucleotides: TGTGCCAGCAGCTTAGAAGTCCGGGCTGGGGCCAACGTCCTGACTTTC. Its translation is CASSLEVRAGANVLTF.

The CDR3 DNA follows: TGTGCCTCTCAGATTACTAGCGGGAGAGCTAGCACAGATACGCAGTATTTT. Amino acid sequence: CASQITSGRASTDTQYF. The V gene is TRBV10-3, the J gene TRBJ2-3; 11 nucleotides match TRBD2. Germline CDR1 and CDR2: ENHRY and SYGVKD. J lost 0 bases, V lost 11 bases, and 13 bases had no gene match. The CDR3 is made up of 17 amino acids.

The chain has TRBV7-2 and TRBJ2-5; TRBD1 matches 9 bases. Germline assignment: CDR1 SGHTA and CDR2 FQGNSA. The CDR3 has 17 residues. J was trimmed by 4 bases and V by 2 bases; bases with no gene match: 11. The CDR3 is CASSLLGQGISRETQYF. CDR3 coding DNA: TGTGCCAGCAGCTTACTCGGACAGGGGATATCCAGAGAGACCCAGTACTTC.

This rearrangement joins TRBV7-3 to TRBJ2-6; a weak D match, TRBD1 (6 bases). CDR1 is SGHTA and CDR2 is FQGTGA in the germline V gene. This CDR3 comprises 15 residues. The ends were cut back, 5 bases at V and 6 bases at J, with 14 bases in the middle. CDR3 nucleotide sequence: TGTGCCAGCAGCCCCGACAGGCAGGAGGCCAACGTCCTGACTTTC. Translating gives CASSPDRQEANVLTF.

This clone was seen once. V is TRBV19 and J is TRBJ2-5; perhaps TRBD2 as D (6 bases). The CDR3 is made up of 13 amino acids. Germline-derived CDR1 and CDR2 are LNHDA and SQIVND (reference sequence). Between the trimmed V and J ends, which lost 1 base and 5 bases, there was a span of 8 bases. The CDR3 sequence is CASSIGLGETQYF. In DNA form, the CDR3 reads TGTGCCAGTAGTATAGGACTAGGGGAGACCCAGTACTTC. The whole variable domain, filled in from reference TRBV19 and TRBJ2-5, reads DGGITQSPKYLFRKEGQNVTLSCEQNLNHDAMYWYRQDPGQGLRLIYYSQIVNDFQKGDIAEGYSVSREKKESFPLTVTSAQKNPTAFYLCASSIGLGETQYFGPGTRLLVL.

The V gene is TRBV14, the J gene TRBJ2-7, with a possible D match to TRBD2 (5 bases). Trimming cost V 1 base and J 0 bases, with 10 bases left between them. This CDR3 spans 15 amino acids. Germline CDR1 SGHDN, CDR2 FVKESK. The DNA of the CDR3 is TGTGCCAGCAGCCAAGGGGGAGCGAACTCCTACGAGCAGTACTTC. Its translation is CASSQGGANSYEQYF. Full variable domain (rest looked up from reference TRBV14 and TRBJ2-7): EAGVTQFPSHSVIEKGQTVTLRCDPISGHDNLYWYRRVMGKEIKFLLHFVKESKQDESGMPNNRFLAERTGGTYSTLKVQPAELEDSGVYFCASSQGGANSYEQYFGPGTRLTVT.

The rearrangement uses TRBV4-2 and TRBJ1-1, with TRBD1 as a possible D gene (6 bases). V lost 4 bases to trimming and J lost 8 bases, with 17 bases between them. Germline V gene data show CDR1 as LGHNA and CDR2 as YNFKEQ. The CDR3 is made up of 14 amino acids. The CDR3 DNA reads TGTGCCAGCAGCCCGAACGGGGGGGGCGAGGAAGCTTTCTTT. Its translation is CASSPNGGGEEAFF.

The chain uses TRBV24-1 and TRBJ2-7; D not resolved. V was clipped by 9 bases and J by 0 bases, with 11 bases between them. CDR1 is KGHDR and CDR2 is SFDVKD in the germline V gene. CDR3 length: 13 amino acids. The CDR3 sequence is CATSLGHSYEQYF. CDR3 in DNA: TGTGCCACCTCTTTGGGCCACTCCTACGAGCAGTACTTC.

The table lists this clone with a few counts. This chain links TRBV4-1 with TRBJ2-7; 8 nucleotides match TRBD1. The CDR3 extends over 18 amino acids. CDR1 is MGHRA and CDR2 is YSYEKL in the germline V gene. V trimming: 0 bases; J trimming: 0 bases; junction bases outside the gene matches: 10. The CDR3 spells CASSQDAGGYSSSYEQYF. In DNA, the CDR3 is TGCGCCAGCAGCCAAGATGCAGGGGGCTACTCCAGCTCCTACGAGCAGTACTTC.

The count of this clone is one. The rearrangement joins TRBV4-1 to TRBJ2-7; D is unresolved. The CDR3 is 15 amino acids. Looked up from germline, CDR1 is MGHRA and CDR2 is YSYEKL. V lost 1 base, J lost 2 bases, and 12 bases lay in between. The CDR3, as DNA: TGCGCCAGCAGCCAAGGGTTGGCGGAGACCTACGAGCAGTACTTC. Translation: CASSQGLAETYEQYF.

V usage is TRBV7-9 and J usage is TRBJ2-1, with 10 positions matching TRBD1. CDR1 and CDR2 (germline): SEHNR, FQNEAQ (reference sequence). The J segment lost 3 bases and the V segment lost 4 bases, leaving 0 bases of the junction unmatched. This CDR3 is 14 amino acids long. As DNA, the CDR3 is TGTGCCAGCAGCTGGACAGGGGGCTACAATGAGCAGTTCTTC. It specifies CASSWTGGYNEQFF.

The V gene is TRBV19, the J gene TRBJ1-5; D may be TRBD1 (5 bases). The CDR3 has 12 amino acids. Per germline, CDR1 LNHDA and CDR2 SQIVND (reference sequence). V lost 5 bases to trimming and J lost 6 bases, with 8 bases between them. The DNA of the CDR3 is TGTGCCAGTAGTCCGGGGGTTCAGCCCCAGCATTTT. Amino acid sequence: CASSPGVQPQHF.